This T cell receptor (beta chain) was retrieved from a study of shared clonotypes between healthy human individuals. For the study at large: Three plates were used per donor for CD4 naive, three for CD4 memory, two for CD8 naive and one for CD8 memory.

This clone has more than one count but fewer than ten. The antigen is not known. CDR1 SGHTA and CDR2 FQGNSA come from the germline V gene. V lost 2 bases and J lost 4; bases outside the gene matches: 4. The CDR3 covers 14 residues. Study-level points and caveats: Clonotypes that were shared across a handful of donors made up roughly 5.2% of naive CD4 clonotypes.

Libraries were prepared by immunoSEQ multiplex PCR; TCRdb keeps only in-frame clonotypes and omits some of them. The data hold around 750,000 clones, with around 72% observed a single time. Healthy adults negative for HIV, lacking recent acute infections or vaccinations, served as donors. This receptor was obtained from a woman aged 25 to 39 in good health. V gene TRBV7-2 combines with J gene TRBJ1-2, with 7 bases lining up with TRBD1. Material for sequencing was memory CD4+ T cells sorted from blood. Indicated subset: CD45RA-negative fraction. CDR3 in amino acids: CASSLQRDSYGYTF. The CDR3 DNA reads TGTGCCAGCAGCTTACAGCGGGACAGCTATGGCTACACCTTC.